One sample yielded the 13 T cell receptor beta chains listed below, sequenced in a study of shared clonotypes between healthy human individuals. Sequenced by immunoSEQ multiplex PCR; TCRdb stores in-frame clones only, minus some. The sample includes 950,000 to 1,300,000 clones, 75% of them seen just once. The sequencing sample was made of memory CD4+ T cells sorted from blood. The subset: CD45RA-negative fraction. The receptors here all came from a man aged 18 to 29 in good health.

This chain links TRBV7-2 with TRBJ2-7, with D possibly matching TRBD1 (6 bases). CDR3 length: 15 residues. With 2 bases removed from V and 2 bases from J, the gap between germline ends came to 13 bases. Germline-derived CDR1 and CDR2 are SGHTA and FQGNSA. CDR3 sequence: CASSLRQGSTYEQYF. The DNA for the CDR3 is TGTGCCAGCAGCTTACGGCAGGGGTCTACCTACGAGCAGTACTTC. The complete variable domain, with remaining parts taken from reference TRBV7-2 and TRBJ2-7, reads GAGVSQSPSNKVTEKGKDVELRCDPISGHTALYWYRQSLGQGLEFLIYFQGNSAPDKSGLPSDRFSAERTGGSVSTLTIQRTQQEDSAVYLCASSLRQGSTYEQYFGPGTRLTVT.

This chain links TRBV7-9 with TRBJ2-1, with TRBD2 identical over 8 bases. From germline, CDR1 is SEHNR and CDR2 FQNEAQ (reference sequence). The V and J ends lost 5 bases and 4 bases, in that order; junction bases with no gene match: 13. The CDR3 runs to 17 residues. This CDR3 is CASSPPIAGTKYNEQFF. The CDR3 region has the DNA TGTGCCAGCAGCCCTCCGATAGCGGGGACTAAGTACAATGAGCAGTTCTTC.

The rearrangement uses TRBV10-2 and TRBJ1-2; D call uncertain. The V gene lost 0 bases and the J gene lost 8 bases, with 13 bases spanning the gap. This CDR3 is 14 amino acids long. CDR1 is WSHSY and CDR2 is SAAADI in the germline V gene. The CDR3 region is CASSESRTLGGYTF. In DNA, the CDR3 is TGCGCCAGCAGTGAGTCCAGGACCCTAGGGGGCTACACCTTC.

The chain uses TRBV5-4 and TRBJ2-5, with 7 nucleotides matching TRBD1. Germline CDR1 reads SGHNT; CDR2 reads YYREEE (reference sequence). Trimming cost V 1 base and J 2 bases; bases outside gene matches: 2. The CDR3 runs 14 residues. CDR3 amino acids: CASSLSRGQETQYF. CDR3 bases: TGTGCCAGCAGCTTGAGCAGGGGGCAAGAGACCCAGTACTTC.

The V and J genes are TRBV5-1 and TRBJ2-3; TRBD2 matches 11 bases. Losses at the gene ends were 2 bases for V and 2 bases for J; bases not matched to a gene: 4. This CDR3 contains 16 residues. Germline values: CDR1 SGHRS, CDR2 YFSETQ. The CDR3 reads CASSFLTSGDTDTQYF. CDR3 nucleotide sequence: TGCGCCAGCAGCTTTTTGACTAGCGGGGACACAGATACGCAGTATTTT.

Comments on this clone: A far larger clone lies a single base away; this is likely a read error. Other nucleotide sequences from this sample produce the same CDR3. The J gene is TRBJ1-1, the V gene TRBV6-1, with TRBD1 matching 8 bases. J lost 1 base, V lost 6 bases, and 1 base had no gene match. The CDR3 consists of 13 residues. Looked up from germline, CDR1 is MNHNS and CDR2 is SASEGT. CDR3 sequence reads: CASSGQGNTEAFF. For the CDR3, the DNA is TGTGCCAGCAGCGGACAGGGGAACACTGAAGCTTTCTTT.

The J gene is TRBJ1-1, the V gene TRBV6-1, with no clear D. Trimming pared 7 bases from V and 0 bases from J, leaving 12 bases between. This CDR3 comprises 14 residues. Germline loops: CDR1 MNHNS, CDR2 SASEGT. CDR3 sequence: CASNTDRLNTEAFF. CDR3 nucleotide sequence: TGTGCCAGCAACACGGACCGTTTGAACACTGAAGCTTTCTTT.

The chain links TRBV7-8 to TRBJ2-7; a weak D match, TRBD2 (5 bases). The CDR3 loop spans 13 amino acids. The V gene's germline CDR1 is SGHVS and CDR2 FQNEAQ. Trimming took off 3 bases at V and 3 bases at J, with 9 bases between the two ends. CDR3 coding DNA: TGTGCCAGCAGCTTGACTACGCTCTACGAGCAGTACTTC. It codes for CASSLTTLYEQYF. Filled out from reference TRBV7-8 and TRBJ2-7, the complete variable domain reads GAGVSQSPRYKVAKRGQDVALRCDPISGHVSLFWYQQALGQGPEFLTYFQNEAQLDKSGLPSDRFFAERPEGSVSTLKIQRTQQEDSAVYLCASSLTTLYEQYFGPGTRLTVT.

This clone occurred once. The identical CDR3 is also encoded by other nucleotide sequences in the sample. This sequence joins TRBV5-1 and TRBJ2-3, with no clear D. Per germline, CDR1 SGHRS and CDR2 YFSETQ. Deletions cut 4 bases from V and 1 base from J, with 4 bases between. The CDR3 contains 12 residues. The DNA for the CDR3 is TGCGCCAGCAGCCTACGCACAGATACGCAGTATTTT. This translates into CASSLRTDTQYF.

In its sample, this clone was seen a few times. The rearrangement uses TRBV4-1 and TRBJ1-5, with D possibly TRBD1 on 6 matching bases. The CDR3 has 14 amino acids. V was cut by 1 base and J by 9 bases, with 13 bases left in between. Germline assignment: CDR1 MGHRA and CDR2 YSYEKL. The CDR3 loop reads CASSQGTAFGPQHF. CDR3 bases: TGCGCCAGCAGCCAAGGGACAGCCTTTGGGCCCCAGCATTTT.

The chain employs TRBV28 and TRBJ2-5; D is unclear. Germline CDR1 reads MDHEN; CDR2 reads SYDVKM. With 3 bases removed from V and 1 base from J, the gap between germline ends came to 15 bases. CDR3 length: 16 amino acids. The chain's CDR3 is CASSFGRLGFQETQYF. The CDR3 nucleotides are TGTGCCAGCAGTTTCGGCAGGTTGGGATTCCAAGAGACCCAGTACTTC.

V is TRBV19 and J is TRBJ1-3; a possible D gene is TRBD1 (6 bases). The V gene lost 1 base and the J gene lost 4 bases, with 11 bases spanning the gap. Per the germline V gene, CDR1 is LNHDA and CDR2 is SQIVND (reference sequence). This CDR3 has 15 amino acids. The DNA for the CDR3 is TGTGCCAGTAGTATAGGAGCAGGGGCCGGAAACACCATATATTTT. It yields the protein CASSIGAGAGNTIYF.

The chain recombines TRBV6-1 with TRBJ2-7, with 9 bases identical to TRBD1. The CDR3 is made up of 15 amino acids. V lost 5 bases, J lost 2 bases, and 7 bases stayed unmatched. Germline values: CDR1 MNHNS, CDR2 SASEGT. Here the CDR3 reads CASSSLTGGPYEQYF. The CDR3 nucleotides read TGTGCCAGCAGTTCCCTAACAGGGGGCCCCTACGAGCAGTACTTC.